This T cell receptor (beta chain) was captured by sequencing in a study of blood T cell repertoires in COVID-19. This clone has a single count. The method was immunoSEQ multiplex PCR; TCRdb's version includes in-frame clones alone and lacks a portion of them. Of some 100,000 clones listed, around 90% are singletons. The source of this sequence is a woman in her sixties or seventies with acute or convalescent COVID-19. The source material was peripheral blood.

In DNA form, the CDR3 reads TGTGCCAGCAGCTTAGGACAGGGGCAGACCTACGAGCAGTACTTC. Translated, it gives CASSLGQGQTYEQYF. The chain has TRBV7-2 and TRBJ2-7; 8 bases line up with TRBD1. Trimming at V came to 1 base and at J to 2 bases, leaving 4 bases not matched to a gene. The germline gives CDR1 SGHTA, CDR2 FQGNSA. This CDR3 region has 15 residues.